This T cell receptor beta chain was identified in a study of OX40 agonist ivuxolimab in advanced cancers. The CDR3 sequence is 13 residues long. Germline-derived CDR1 and CDR2 are MDHEN and SYDVKM. V lost 7 bases, J lost 2 bases, and 11 bases lay in between. Libraries were prepared by immunoSEQ multiplex PCR; TCRdb keeps only in-frame clonotypes and omits some of them. The sample includes over 55,000 clones, 80% to 90% of them seen just once. This sequence was found in an adult with an advanced solid tumor such as melanoma, head and neck, liver or kidney cancer. The chain combines TRBV28 with TRBJ1-2; weak D call: TRBD1 (6 bases). Sample: CD4+ or CD8+ T cells sorted from blood, taken in a trial of the OX40 agonist ivuxolimab. The CDR3 DNA sequence: TGTGCCAGCAAAAGGGGGATGAACTATGGCTACACCTTC. It yields the protein CASKRGMNYGYTF.